This TCR beta chain was sequenced in a study of blood T cell repertoires in COVID-19. This clone was picked up one time. Original methodology: Estimates of nucleated cell counts were drawn from the amplification of reference gene primers. Sequencing used immunoSEQ multiplex PCR; TCRdb keeps in-frame clones, though not all of them. Clone size and the V and J calls come from that table; the DNA yielded D and trimming. The sample includes over 70,000 clones, 80% of them seen just once. The germline CDR1 and CDR2 sequences are SGDLS and YYNGEE. J lost 3 bases, V lost 3 bases, and 4 bases had no gene match. The CDR3 covers 14 residues.

This sequence originates from an elderly woman with acute or convalescent COVID-19. Material: peripheral blood. The V call is TRBV9, the J call TRBJ1-2; TRBD1 matches 8 bases. The CDR3 here is CASSAGQGDYGYTF. The DNA of the CDR3 is TGTGCCAGCAGCGCAGGACAGGGAGACTATGGCTACACCTTC.